The next 5 T cell receptor beta chains were all read from a single sample in a study of cytotoxic CD8 clonotypes in ibrutinib-treated CLL. Method: immunoSEQ multiplex PCR; TCRdb's copy keeps in-frame clones and lacks some. The data hold more than 200,000 clones, with roughly 70% observed a single time. The sample was PBMCs, taken after 24 months of ibrutinib treatment. The receptors derive from a human donor with chronic lymphocytic leukemia.

In its sample, this clone was seen a few times. The chain joins TRBV11-3 to TRBJ2-7, with D unclear. This CDR3 has 13 amino acids. Germline CDR1 and CDR2: SGHNT and YENEEA. Trimming pared 4 bases from V and 4 bases from J, leaving 11 bases between. The CDR3 protein is CASSWALGYEQYF. CDR3 bases: TGTGCCAGCAGCTGGGCCTTGGGGTACGAGCAGTACTTC.

This clone has only a few counts. The rearrangement links TRBV6-5 to TRBJ2-7, with 11 bases fitting TRBD2. Unmatched junction bases numbered 8, after V lost 6 bases and J lost 4 bases. The V gene's germline CDR1 is MNHEY and CDR2 SVGAGI. The CDR3 length is 15 residues. The CDR3 DNA reads TGTGCCAGCAGCACCGGGACTAGCGGACATTACGAGCAGTACTTC. Its protein is CASSTGTSGHYEQYF.

The rearrangement links TRBV7-2 to TRBJ1-1; D perhaps matches TRBD1 (6 bases). The germline gives CDR1 SGHTA, CDR2 FQGNSA. The V end lost 8 bases, the J end lost 1 base, and 14 bases lay between the germline ends. This CDR3 has 14 residues. CDR3 sequence reads: CASSPGGSNTEAFF. CDR3 coding DNA: TGTGCCAGCTCCCCCGGGGGCTCGAACACTGAAGCTTTCTTT.

The sample holds a few counts of this clone. This chain links TRBV29-1 with TRBJ2-3; 12 bases are shared with TRBD2. Germline V gives CDR1 SQVTM, CDR2 ANQGSEA. The CDR3 extends over 16 amino acids. V shed 1 base and J 2 bases; nucleotides not matched to a gene: 4. This CDR3 reads CSVEGGTSGFTDTQYF. CDR3 coding DNA: TGCAGCGTTGAAGGTGGGACTAGCGGGTTCACAGATACGCAGTATTTT.

J is TRBJ2-6 and V is TRBV6-5, with D hard to call. The CDR3 runs to 14 residues. Germline loops: CDR1 MNHEY, CDR2 SVGAGI. V was trimmed by 2 bases and J by 6 bases, leaving 8 bases between them. The CDR3 bases are TGTGCCAGCAGTTACACAGCAAAGGCCAACGTCCTGACTTTC. It translates to CASSYTAKANVLTF.